The source of this T cell receptor beta chain is a study of blood T cells in healthy people across ages (dated by TCRdb to 2014 to 2015). A note on the overall study: Template switching captured roughly one uniquely barcoded TCR beta cDNA molecule per two T cells in model experiments. Using deep sequencing normalized with unique cDNA molecular identifiers, the study measured how TCR beta repertoire diversity changes with age. Donors were grouped into four age groups: young (average 16 years), middle-aged (roughly 40), aged (62) and long-lived (around 80). To avoid experimental bias, donors of different ages were randomly spread across the sequencing lanes. For two donors (one aged 18 to 29 and one aged 80 or older), the study analyzed two additional independent replicas of 1 million unique cDNA reads from the same blood draw. Study-level results and caveats: Total diversity estimates from one million sequenced T cells were considered lower bounds and underestimates. As age increased, observed TCR beta diversity per million T cells dropped in a roughly linear way, and a significant reduction was already evident by age roughly 36. Conclusive comparison of naive and antigen-experienced compartments was prevented by the profiling of bulk unsorted PBMCs. Compared with the aged group, the long-lived group had more naive CD4+ T cells, fewer expanded clones and increased TCR diversity, suggesting age selection. A strong correlation was found between observed TCR beta diversity and the percentage of naive T cells measured by flow cytometry. Donor CMV infection status was unknown, potentially confounding age-related changes in expanded clonotypes.

The donors were 40 or so Caucasian individuals from Russia, aged roughly 6 to 100 years, who were systemically healthy. Each donor gave about 11 milliliters of peripheral blood, drawn into EDTA-treated Vacutainer tubes. Ficoll-Paque density-gradient centrifugation was used to isolate PBMCs, with at least 7 million per sample. Trizol reagent was used to extract total RNA from the PBMCs, yielding at least 6 micrograms per sample. Naive CD45RAhigh/CD27high T cell percentages were measured by flow cytometry on a PBMC aliquot from every donor. Library prep was done by 5' RACE. The instrument given in TCRdb is Illumina HiSeq 2500. A second PCR of about 6 to 11 cycles was performed with a sample-barcoded 5' primer and a J-beta primer mix. A unique molecular identifier was introduced onto each TCR beta cDNA molecule by a template-switch 5' adaptor carrying 12 random nucleotides. Each sample yielded at least 3 million CDR3-containing paired-end reads. First-strand cDNA synthesis was performed from all RNA using the Mint cDNA synthesis kit, with priming by a TRBC-specific oligonucleotide. All cDNA was treated with uracil-DNA glycosylase and then went through a first 18-cycle PCR with the universal primers M1SS and BC2_uni_R. On the authors' methods: For normalization, 1 million high-quality reads were randomly selected from each sample, with every read carrying a distinct molecular identifier. Instead of being binned into consensus sequences, reads with shared molecular identifiers were discarded. CDR3 identification, clonotype clustering and error correction used MiTCR with a Q25 quality threshold and the strictest error-elimination algorithm. A nonparametric unseen species model using Euler transformation provided a lower-bound estimate of total TCR beta diversity. The public reads were quality trimmed at Q25 with fastp and then assembled into clones with MiXCR by TCRdb, keeping productive beta chains. Each CDR3 protein appears once, grouped with its most common genes and DNA. TCRdb, not the authors, supplied the V and J calls. The sample table records more than 650,000 distinct CDR3 sequences; 20% to 25% of these occur just once. Roughly 22% of the sample is held by the ten biggest clonotypes.

A few counts support this clonotype. Its antigen remains undetermined. Nothing much larger sits one base from this clone, and base qualities are not available. The source is a man between 65 and 85 years old in good health. The source material was blood.

At the DNA level, the sequence is TGTGCCAGCAGCTTGGGTCTTATCTACAATGAGCAGTTCTTC. The encoded protein is CASSLGLIYNEQFF. The sequence is built from TRBV7-2 and TRBJ2-1; no D gene call is confident. The germline V gene yields SGHTA for CDR1 and FQGNSA for CDR2. Trimming takes 3 bases from V and 3 bases from J, and the germline ends sit 9 bases apart. Including cysteine and phenylalanine, the CDR3 has 14 amino acids. Just CDR3 DNA is preserved here, 42 bases in frame from base 1.